The rows below give T cell receptor beta chains drawn from one sample of a study of beta chain features in type 1 diabetes. Repertoires were generated with immunoSEQ multiplex PCR, while TCRdb's copy carries only in-frame clones and drops some. Of under 800,000 clones listed, roughly 16% are singletons. The sequenced sample was naive CD4+ T cells from blood. The receptor source for this set is a man aged 18 to 30 in good health. Both conserved end residues are part of each CDR3. A D gene is named only where the DNA matches it firmly. The size of a clone is reported for some rows only, either as once, few or many, or as a class for expanded clones.

D gene,clone size,CDR3 length,V gene,J gene,CDR3 DNA,CDR3 protein
-,few,11,TRBV29-1,TRBJ2-1,TGCAGCGTTGCCCACAGGAATGAGCAGTTCTTC,CSVAHRNEQFF
-,few,14,TRBV6-5,TRBJ1-2,TGTGCCAGCAGTTACTCTCTGACAGTCTTTGGCTACACCTTC,CASSYSLTVFGYTF
-,-,14,TRBV21-1,TRBJ1-1,TGTGCCAGCAGCACCCGACAGGTACCCACTGAAGCTTTCTTT,CASSTRQVPTEAFF
TRBD2,-,20,TRBV28,TRBJ2-7,TGTGCCAGCGGAACCAAGCAGCGGACTAGCGGCTTCGTTCTCTCCTACGAGCAGTACTTC,CASGTKQRTSGFVLSYEQYF
TRBD2,-,17,TRBV5-4,TRBJ2-2,TGTGCCAGCAGCCCGCCGGGACTAGCGGGAGTTACCGGGGAGCTGTTTTTT,CASSPPGLAGVTGELFF
TRBD2,few,16,TRBV4-2,TRBJ2-5,TGTGCCAGCAGCCAAGACGGTAGCGGGGGGCGAGAGACCCAGTACTTC,CASSQDGSGGRETQYF
TRBD2,-,15,TRBV4-1,TRBJ2-1,TGCGCCAGCAGCCGTGCTGGGGCGGGAGTGTTGGGGCAGTTCTTC,CASSRAGAGVLGQFF
-,few,16,TRBV7-2,TRBJ1-2,TGTGCCAGCAGCCCCCGGGCAGGGGCATCTAACTATGGCTACACCTTC,CASSPRAGASNYGYTF
-,once,17,TRBV7-3,TRBJ2-1,TGTGCCAGCAGCTTAAGCAGACGGGGGCACGGCAACAATGAGCAGTTCTTC,CASSLSRRGHGNNEQFF
TRBD1,-,14,TRBV7-2,TRBJ1-6,TGTGCCAGCAGCTTAGACAGGGGGCGTTCACCCCTCCACTTT,CASSLDRGRSPLHF
-,few,14,TRBV25-1,TRBJ1-4,TGTGCCAGCAGTAGACAGGAGGGAAGGGAAAAACTGTTTTTT,CASSRQEGREKLFF
-,-,16,TRBV19,TRBJ2-1,TGTGCCAGTACTCCTCTAGTGCAGGGTCCCTACAATGAGCAGTTCTTC,CASTPLVQGPYNEQFF
-,few,14,TRBV19,TRBJ1-4,TGTGCCAGTAGTATACAGGGCTTTAATGAAAAACTGTTTTTT,CASSIQGFNEKLFF
-,-,15,TRBV18,TRBJ2-5,TGTGCCAGCTTAAACAGCCCGGGGAACCAAGAGACCCAGTACTTC,CASLNSPGNQETQYF
TRBD1,-,14,TRBV27,TRBJ2-7,TGTGCCAGCAGAAAGGGACAGGGAGCCTACGAGCAGTACTTC,CASRKGQGAYEQYF
-,-,16,TRBV4-2,TRBJ2-7,TGTGCCAGCAGCCAATGGTACCAGGGGAGCTCCTACGAGCAGTACTTC,CASSQWYQGSSYEQYF
TRBD1,-,13,TRBV9,TRBJ2-1,TGTGCCAGCAAGAGACAGGGGGGCAATGAGCAGTTCTTC,CASKRQGGNEQFF
-,few,13,TRBV6-6,TRBJ1-5,TGTGCCAGCAGTTACTCCTGGAATCAGCCCCAGCATTTT,CASSYSWNQPQHF
TRBD1,few,14,TRBV19,TRBJ1-1,TGTGCCAGTCTACAGGGGGCGAGGAACACTGAAGCTTTCTTT,CASLQGARNTEAFF
TRBD1,-,16,TRBV5-1,TRBJ1-1,TGCGCCAGCAGCCCGGGACAGTCCCGAGGGCACACTGAAGCTTTCTTT,CASSPGQSRGHTEAFF
-,few,13,TRBV4-3,TRBJ1-5,TGCGCCAGCAGCCAAGATGTGGGTCAGCCCCAGCATTTT,CASSQDVGQPQHF
-,few,11,TRBV11-2,TRBJ2-5,TGTGCCAGCAGCTTTAGGGAGACCCAGTACTTC,CASSFRETQYF
-,few,12,TRBV6-5,TRBJ2-5,TGTGCCAGCAGTGCAGGGCCAGAGACCCAGTACTTC,CASSAGPETQYF
-,few,13,TRBV9,TRBJ2-1,TGTGCCAGCAGCGTGCAGGGGAACAATGAGCAGTTCTTC,CASSVQGNNEQFF
TRBD1,few,14,TRBV5-4,TRBJ1-2,TGTGCCAGCAGCTCCGACAGGGCCAACTATGGCTACACCTTC,CASSSDRANYGYTF
-,few,10,TRBV20-1,TRBJ1-1,TGCACAATCCAGAACACTGAAGCTTTCTTT,CTIQNTEAFF
TRBD2,few,16,TRBV4-3,TRBJ2-1,TGCGCCAGCAGCCACCTGACTAGCGGGGGGGCGAATGAGCAGTTCTTC,CASSHLTSGGANEQFF
-,few,15,TRBV7-3,TRBJ2-3,TGTGCCAGCAGCTTAATGGGACGCCCAGGGGATACGCAGTATTTT,CASSLMGRPGDTQYF
-,few,11,TRBV2,TRBJ2-1,TGTGCCAGCAGCTACTACAATGAGCAGTTCTTC,CASSYYNEQFF
TRBD1,few,15,TRBV7-3,TRBJ1-2,TGCGCCAGCAGCCAAGGACAGGGGAAGGGCTATGGCTACACCTTC,CASSQGQGKGYGYTF
-,-,14,TRBV9,TRBJ2-2,TGTGCCAGCAGCGTAGTGGCAGGGAATGGGGAGCTGTTTTTT,CASSVVAGNGELFF
-,-,15,TRBV27,TRBJ1-5,TGTGCCAGCAGTTTGAATGTTGCTGGGGCAGGGCCCCAGCATTTT,CASSLNVAGAGPQHF
-,few,13,TRBV14,TRBJ1-1,TGTGCCAGCAGCCAAGACATGAACACTGAAGCTTTCTTT,CASSQDMNTEAFF
TRBD1,-,15,TRBV6-5,TRBJ2-7,TGTGCCAGCAGGATTACAGGGGGGAGCCCCTACGAGCAGTACTTC,CASRITGGSPYEQYF
TRBD2,-,15,TRBV4-3,TRBJ2-1,TGCGCCAGCAGCCAAGCGACTAGCCCGGCCAATGAGCAGTTCTTC,CASSQATSPANEQFF
-,-,15,TRBV14,TRBJ1-6,TGTGCCAGCAGCCAAAGTTGGGGGAAAAATTCACCCCTCCACTTT,CASSQSWGKNSPLHF
-,-,20,TRBV13,TRBJ1-2,TGTGCCAGCAGCTTAATAACCCCCCGAACCCGCGGCAGAACTAACTATGGCTACACCTTC,CASSLITPRTRGRTNYGYTF
TRBD1,-,15,TRBV18,TRBJ2-7,TGTGCCAGCTCAGCCGGGACAGGGGGCTCCTACGAGCAGTACTTC,CASSAGTGGSYEQYF
-,-,12,TRBV6-6,TRBJ2-7,TGTGCCACGCTAAGGAGAAACTACGAGCAGTACTTC,CATLRRNYEQYF
-,-,16,TRBV23-1,TRBJ2-4,TGCGCCAGCAGTCTGGGGGGGGACAGGGCCAAAAACATTCAGTACTTC,CASSLGGDRAKNIQYF
-,-,16,TRBV28,TRBJ1-4,TGTGCCAGCAGTTTTTTGTCAGGGCCAACTAATGAAAAACTGTTTTTT,CASSFLSGPTNEKLFF
-,-,15,TRBV7-6,TRBJ2-7,TGTGCCAGCAGCTTGGATCGGGACTCCGCGGGCGAGCAGTACTTC,CASSLDRDSAGEQYF
-,-,13,TRBV10-3,TRBJ2-7,TGTGCCATCTCAGGGCAGGGGGGGGACGAGCAGTACTTC,CAISGQGGDEQYF
-,few,12,TRBV4-1,TRBJ2-7,TGCGCCAGCAGCCCTGATTCCTACGAGCAGTACTTC,CASSPDSYEQYF
-,-,16,TRBV9,TRBJ2-1,TGTGCCAGCAGCGTAGCGACTGAGGCGGTGACAATGAAGCAGTTCTTC,CASSVATEAVTMKQFF
TRBD1,few,14,TRBV9,TRBJ2-3,TGTGCCAGCAGCGTCGATCACAGGGGGGATACGCAGTATTTT,CASSVDHRGDTQYF
-,-,13,TRBV2,TRBJ1-1,TGTGCCAGCAGTAGGACAAAGAACACTGAAGCTTTCTTT,CASSRTKNTEAFF
-,-,16,TRBV5-6,TRBJ2-6,TGTGCCAGCAGACCCATTTGGTTCTCTGGGGCCAACGTCCTGACTTTC,CASRPIWFSGANVLTF
TRBD2,-,16,TRBV18,TRBJ2-3,TGTGCCAGCTCACCACCGGGGTTTAGCGGGATTGATACGCAGTATTTT,CASSPPGFSGIDTQYF
-,few,14,TRBV12-2,TRBJ1-3,TGTGCAAGTCGAACAGACAGGGTTGGAAACACCATATATTTT,CASRTDRVGNTIYF
-,few,15,TRBV7-2,TRBJ2-3,TGTGCCAGCAGCTTACGGAGGACAAACACAGATACGCAGTATTTT,CASSLRRTNTDTQYF
-,few,15,TRBV29-1,TRBJ2-7,TGCAGCGTTGAATTTGGACACAAGAGCTCCTACGAGCAGTACTTC,CSVEFGHKSSYEQYF
-,few,14,TRBV28,TRBJ2-3,TGTGCCAGCAGTTTGACGGGCCTCACAGATACGCAGTATTTT,CASSLTGLTDTQYF